These 16 T cell receptor beta chains came from one sample sequenced in a study of T-cell memory formation after mild COVID-19. Using its own MiXCR run on the 5' RACE reads, TCRdb lists one record per CDR3 protein. The sample comprises 350,000 to 450,000 distinct CDR3 sequences, over 25% of which are singletons, and about 14% rests with the top ten. The sample comprised PBMCs or a T cell subset sorted from them (not recorded which). The receptors here all came from an adult woman who had mild COVID-19 (a few samples of this study predate the infection). Cell type and time point are not known.

The table lists this clonotype with a few counts. The rearrangement links TRBV7-2 to TRBJ2-7; 14 positions match TRBD2. This CDR3 spans 15 amino acids. Looked up from germline, CDR1 is SGHTA and CDR2 is FQGNSA. The V segment lost 5 bases and the J segment 4 bases; nucleotides outside the gene matches: 4. The CDR3 is CASSPRTSGGYEQYF. The DNA for the CDR3 is TGTGCCAGCAGCCCGAGGACTAGCGGGGGGTACGAGCAGTACTTC.

This clonotype was found many times. The chain carries TRBV3-1 and TRBJ2-7, with D possibly matching TRBD1 (5 bases). The CDR3 has 17 residues. V shed 0 bases and J shed 2 bases, with 17 bases lying between them. CDR1 and CDR2 from the germline V gene are LGHDT and YNNKEL (reference sequence). The CDR3 DNA reads TGTGCCAGCAGCCAAGATTTGTGGGGCACCGGAACCTACGAGCAGTACTTC. Encoded protein: CASSQDLWGTGTYEQYF.

This chain links TRBV11-1 with TRBJ2-3; 9 bases line up with TRBD2. CDR1 is SGHAT and CDR2 is FQDESV in the germline V gene (reference sequence). V lost 6 bases, J lost 1 base, and 8 bases stayed unmatched. The CDR3 runs to 16 residues. Written as DNA, the CDR3 is TGTGCCAGCAGTTCTCCTAGCGGGGCCCGCACAGATACGCAGTATTTT. Translated: CASSSPSGARTDTQYF.

A few counts support this clonotype. The V gene is TRBV24-1, the J gene TRBJ2-5; the D gene could be TRBD1 or TRBD2 (5 bases each). This CDR3 region has 15 residues. Looked up from germline, CDR1 is KGHDR and CDR2 is SFDVKD. V lost 8 bases, J lost 1 base, and 16 bases lay in between. CDR3 nucleotide sequence: TGTGCCACCACCCCCGGGGACCACTCCCAAGAGACCCAGTACTTC. It codes for CATTPGDHSQETQYF.

As DNA, the CDR3 is TGTGCCACCAGTGATTTGGGGCGGGGGGGCCCCACCAATGAGCAGTTCTTC. This translates into CATSDLGRGGPTNEQFF. The chain uses TRBV24-1 and TRBJ2-1; 9 positions match TRBD2. This CDR3 region has 17 residues. The ends lost 0 bases at V and 6 bases at J; junction bases unmatched: 8. Germline V CDR1 and CDR2: KGHDR, SFDVKD.

This chain joins TRBV9 and TRBJ2-3; unclear D gene. V lost 3 bases to trimming and J lost 4 bases, with 6 bases between them. The CDR3 covers 12 residues. Germline values: CDR1 SGDLS, CDR2 YYNGEE. CDR3 amino acids: CASSDLADTQYF. In DNA form, the CDR3 reads TGTGCCAGCAGCGATCTGGCAGATACGCAGTATTTT.

This clonotype was counted many times. The chain combines TRBV24-1 with TRBJ2-3; no firm D call. This CDR3 comprises 15 residues. The V end lost 4 bases, the J end lost 0 bases, and 10 bases lay between the germline ends. The germline V gene has CDR1 KGHDR and CDR2 SFDVKD. The CDR3 protein is CATSDPTDSTDTQYF. DNA of the CDR3: TGTGCCACCAGTGACCCGACGGACAGCACAGATACGCAGTATTTT.

This clonotype has only a few counts. The CDR3 is CASSFSLSQPQHF. The CDR3, as DNA: TGTGCCAGCAGTTTCTCCCTCTCGCAGCCCCAGCATTTT. The chain recombines TRBV12-3 or TRBV12-4 with TRBJ1-5; D gene uncertain. The CDR3 length is 13 residues. V was pared by 3 bases and J by 7 bases, with 10 bases between.

In its sample, this clonotype was seen a few times. The gene calls are TRBV29-1 and TRBJ2-5; 8 positions agree with TRBD1. Germline V CDR1 and CDR2: SQVTM, ANQGSEA. Trimming took 4 bases from V and 5 from J; bases not matched to a gene: 3. The CDR3 length is 12 residues. CDR3 amino acids: CSVARGRETQYF. The CDR3 DNA sequence: TGCAGCGTTGCCAGGGGGCGGGAGACCCAGTACTTC. Looking up the rest from reference TRBV29-1 and TRBJ2-5 gives the full variable domain: SAVISQKPSRDICQRGTSLTIQCQVDSQVTMMFWYRQQPGQSLTLIATANQGSEATYESGFVIDKFPISRPNLTFSTLTVSNMSPEDSSIYLCSVARGRETQYFGPGTRLLVL.

This clonotype was counted between two and nine times. The V and J genes are TRBV2 and TRBJ2-5, with D maybe TRBD2 (6 bases). Germline V lookup: CDR1 SNHLY, CDR2 FYNNEI. This CDR3 is 16 amino acids long. Trimming left V 0 bases short and J 2 bases short, with 13 bases between. The CDR3 DNA reads TGTGCCAGCAGTGAAGCGCTTAGGGACTCACAAGAGACCCAGTACTTC. This translates into CASSEALRDSQETQYF.

The chain has TRBV5-1 and TRBJ1-1; no firm D call. From germline, CDR1 is SGHRS and CDR2 YFSETQ. CDR3 length: 14 amino acids. V lost 1 base and J 1 base, leaving 8 bases between the germline ends. CDR3 amino acids: CASSLIGANTEAFF. Written as DNA, the CDR3 is TGCGCCAGCAGCTTGATAGGTGCGAACACTGAAGCTTTCTTT.

The chain has TRBV29-1 and TRBJ2-7; 11 bases map to TRBD1. The CDR3 covers 13 residues. Germline values: CDR1 SQVTM, CDR2 ANQGSEA. Trimming took 6 bases from V and 4 from J; bases not matched to a gene: 5. CDR3 DNA sequence: TGCAGCGTGGACAGGGGGCTTGGATACGAGCAGTACTTC. Amino acid sequence: CSVDRGLGYEQYF.

This chain joins TRBV21-1 and TRBJ2-5; the D call of TRBD1 is as the table states it, not checked on the DNA. TRBV21-1 corresponds to a pseudogene. This CDR3 comprises 16 residues. Written as DNA, the CDR3 is TGTGCCAGCAGCAGTCCCCCGGGACAGGCTGGAGAGACCCAGTACTTC. Translating it yields CASSSPPGQAGETQYF.

The chain joins TRBV24-1 to TRBJ2-3; a weak D match, TRBD2 (5 bases). The V gene lost 9 bases and the J gene lost 5 bases, with 17 bases spanning the gap. Germline CDR1 and CDR2: KGHDR and SFDVKD. This CDR3 spans 14 amino acids. CDR3 in DNA: TGTGCCACCGGTCGGAGCCCCGGGATAGATACGCAGTATTTT. It encodes CATGRSPGIDTQYF.

CDR3: CASRATGGALYNEQFF. In nucleotides, the CDR3 is TGTGCCAGCAGGGCCACCGGGGGGGCTCTCTACAATGAGCAGTTCTTC. The chain is built from TRBV12-3 or TRBV12-4 and TRBJ2-1, with 8 bases fitting TRBD2. Unmatched junction bases numbered 10, after V lost 6 bases and J lost 3 bases. The CDR3 is made up of 16 amino acids.

The chain has TRBV10-3 and TRBJ2-2; D unclear. This CDR3 is built from 11 residues. Looked up from germline, CDR1 is ENHRY and CDR2 is SYGVKD. V was clipped by 8 bases and J by 6 bases, with 7 bases between them. CDR3 amino acids: CAIFGAGELFF. The CDR3 coding sequence is TGTGCCATCTTTGGTGCCGGGGAGCTGTTTTTT.